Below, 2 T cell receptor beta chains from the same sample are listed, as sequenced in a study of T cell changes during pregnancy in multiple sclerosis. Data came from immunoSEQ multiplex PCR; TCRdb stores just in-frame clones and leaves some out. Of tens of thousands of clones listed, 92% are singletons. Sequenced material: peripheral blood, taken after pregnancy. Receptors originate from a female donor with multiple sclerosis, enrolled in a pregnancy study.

The CDR3 nucleotides read TGTGCCAGTAGTACGCCGACCGTTCGGGCCGGGGAGCTGTTTTTT. Translating it yields CASSTPTVRAGELFF. This chain connects TRBV19 to TRBJ2-2; D remains ambiguous. Trimming took off 4 bases at V and 6 bases at J, with 15 bases between the two ends. The CDR3 is 15 amino acids. CDR1 and CDR2 (germline): LNHDA, SQIVND (reference sequence).

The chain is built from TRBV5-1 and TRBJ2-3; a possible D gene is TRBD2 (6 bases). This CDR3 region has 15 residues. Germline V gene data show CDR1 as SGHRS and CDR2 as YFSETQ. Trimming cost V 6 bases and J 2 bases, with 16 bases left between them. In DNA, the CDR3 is TGCGCCAGCACCTATACCGGGAGTAACACAGATACGCAGTATTTT. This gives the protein CASTYTGSNTDTQYF. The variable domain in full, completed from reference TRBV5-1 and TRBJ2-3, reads KAGVTQTPRYLIKTRGQQVTLSCSPISGHRSVSWYQQTPGQGLQFLFEYFSETQRNKGNFPGRFSGRQFSNSRSEMNVSTLELGDSALYLCASTYTGSNTDTQYFGPGTRLTVL.